This TCR beta chain stems from a study of blood T cell repertoires in COVID-19. As for the study in general: Material from acute and convalescent COVID-19 was sourced from the United States, Italy and Spain.

Authors' analysis steps: Researchers report that nucleated cell counts were estimated from reference gene primer amplification. Only in-frame clones appear in the TCRdb table, and some are missing; sequencing was by immunoSEQ multiplex PCR. The V and J calls and clone size are taken from that table; D and trimming were inferred from the DNA. The sample records fewer than 100,000 clones, around 87% being singletons. This clone was observed a few times. Germline lookup yields CDR1 SGHTA and CDR2 FQGNSA. CDR3 length: 15 amino acids. Trimming left V 3 bases short and J 9 bases short, with 17 bases between.

Material: peripheral blood. This receptor was taken from a human donor with acute or convalescent COVID-19. The donor label of this sample is uncertain. The chain joins TRBV7-2 to TRBJ2-2; D possibly corresponds to TRBD1 (6 bases). The CDR3 DNA reads TGTGCCAGCAGCTTTTCCTCGGCTGACAGGCGGGAGCTGTTTTTT. Amino acid sequence: CASSFSSADRRELFF.